Shown below are 26 T cell receptor beta chains from a single sample sequenced in a study of blood T cell repertoires in COVID-19. Generated by immunoSEQ multiplex PCR, the TCRdb table keeps only in-frame clones and is missing some. This table holds roughly 220,000 clones, approximately 80% found once. The source material was peripheral blood. These receptors were taken from a woman aged 80 or over with COVID-19, enrolled during active disease.

In this sample, this clone turned up once. The chain combines TRBV29-1 with TRBJ2-3, with D possibly being TRBD2 (5 bases). There are 13 residues in the CDR3. Trimming stripped 5 bases from V and 0 bases from J, with 9 bases between. CDR1 is SQVTM, CDR2 ANQGSEA, per germline. CDR3 DNA sequence: TGCAGCGTTCAAGGCGGGAGCACAGATACGCAGTATTTT. Translation: CSVQGGSTDTQYF.

The CDR3 coding sequence is TGTGCCAGCAGCCCGTATTTATTAGCGGGAGCCGCCGGGGAGCTGTTTTTT. Its translation: CASSPYLLAGAAGELFF. The V and J genes are TRBV9 and TRBJ2-2; TRBD2 agrees at 9 bases. CDR1 and CDR2 (germline): SGDLS, YYNGEE. The CDR3 is made up of 17 amino acids. The V gene end was trimmed by 4 bases and the J gene end by 6 bases; junction bases not matched to a gene: 13.

The gene calls are TRBV19 and TRBJ2-1; D might be TRBD2 (5 bases). The ends were cut back, 6 bases at V and 9 bases at J, with 15 bases in the middle. This CDR3 region has 13 residues. The germline V gene encodes CDR1 LNHDA and CDR2 SQIVND (reference sequence). In DNA form, the CDR3 reads TGTGCCAGTAGGTACCGGGGTCGAAGTGAGCAGTTCTTC. This translates into CASRYRGRSEQFF. The full variable domain, its missing parts supplied by reference TRBV19 and TRBJ2-1, is DGGITQSPKYLFRKEGQNVTLSCEQNLNHDAMYWYRQDPGQGLRLIYYSQIVNDFQKGDIAEGYSVSREKKESFPLTVTSAQKNPTAFYLCASRYRGRSEQFFGPGTRLTVL.

V usage is TRBV10-3 and J usage is TRBJ2-2; tentatively, D is TRBD1 (6 bases). Trimming pared 2 bases from V and 6 bases from J, leaving 7 bases between. The CDR3 runs 13 residues. In germline, CDR1 is ENHRY, CDR2 SYGVKD. CDR3 residues: CAISETGSGELFF. In nucleotides, the CDR3 is TGTGCCATCAGTGAGACAGGGTCCGGGGAGCTGTTTTTT.

V and J are TRBV6-5 and TRBJ2-7; no reliable D call. The CDR3 is 14 amino acids. V was cut by 8 bases and J by 1 base, with 15 bases left in between. CDR1 is MNHEY, CDR2 SVGAGI, per germline. CDR3 sequence reads: CASLLRSPSYEQYF. In DNA, the CDR3 is TGTGCCAGCTTGTTAAGAAGCCCTTCCTACGAGCAGTACTTC.

The V gene is TRBV6-6, the J gene TRBJ2-5; possible D gene TRBD2, 6 bases. Germline V lookup: CDR1 MNHNY, CDR2 SVGAGI (reference sequence). This CDR3 region has 11 residues. V was pared by 8 bases and J by 5 bases, with 9 bases between. The DNA of the CDR3 is TGTGCCAGCTATGGGAGGGAGACCCAGTACTTC. Residues: CASYGRETQYF.

V is TRBV19 and J is TRBJ1-5; D not certain. The germline V gene has CDR1 LNHDA and CDR2 SQIVND (reference sequence). CDR3 length: 14 residues. The V and J ends lost 5 bases and 1 base respectively, with 9 bases between them. CDR3 bases: TGTGCCAGTAGTGTATCACTGAGCAATCAGCCCCAGCATTTT. It is translated as CASSVSLSNQPQHF.

The CDR3 bases are TGTGCCTGTTATTCCAGGACAGGGAGGTTTTCACCCCTCCACTTT. It yields the protein CACYSRTGRFSPLHF. The gene calls are TRBV30 and TRBJ1-6; TRBD1 matches at 8 bases. CDR1 is GTSNPN, CDR2 SVGIG, per germline (reference sequence). Germline trimming cut 6 bases from V and 9 bases from J; bases unmatched to any gene: 13. The CDR3 spans 15 residues.

V and J are TRBV7-3 and TRBJ2-1; 8 nucleotides line up with TRBD2. The CDR3 is 15 amino acids. Germline CDR1 SGHTA, CDR2 FQGTGA. J gave up 3 bases and V 3 bases, and 4 bases lay outside the gene matches. CDR3 loop: CASSLRRGDYNEQFF. The CDR3 DNA follows: TGTGCCAGCAGCTTGAGGCGGGGGGACTACAATGAGCAGTTCTTC.

This clone appeared a few times. The chain employs TRBV5-1 and TRBJ2-6; no clear D. The CDR3 is made up of 16 amino acids. Germline V gene sequence: CDR1 SGHRS, CDR2 YFSETQ. V lost 1 base and J lost 2, with 10 bases in between. CDR3 nucleotide sequence: TGCGCCAGCAGCTTGTCTCTCGGAGCTGGGGCCAACGTCCTGACTTTC. This encodes CASSLSLGAGANVLTF.

The J gene is TRBJ2-2, the V gene TRBV18; no clear D. Trimming took 3 bases from V and 0 from J, leaving 8 bases between them. Per the germline V gene, CDR1 is KGHSH and CDR2 is LQKENI. The length of the CDR3 is 15 residues. The CDR3 coding sequence is TGTGCCAGCTCACCTTCGCAGGCGAACACCGGGGAGCTGTTTTTT. It yields the protein CASSPSQANTGELFF.

The chain uses TRBV19 and TRBJ1-3, with 7 bases lining up with TRBD1. The V gene end was trimmed by 11 bases and the J gene end by 2 bases; junction bases not matched to a gene: 9. The CDR3 runs 14 residues. CDR1 and CDR2 from the germline V gene are LNHDA and SQIVND (reference sequence). In DNA form, the CDR3 reads TGTGCCGTCAGACAGGGATCCGCTGGAAACACCATATATTTT. Translation gives CAVRQGSAGNTIYF.

V usage is TRBV3-1 (or the pseudogene TRBV3-2) and J usage is TRBJ2-2; perhaps TRBD2 as D (6 bases). V lost 4 bases, J lost 3 bases, and 18 bases lay in between. The V gene's germline CDR1 is LGHDT and CDR2 YNNKEL (reference sequence). This CDR3 region has 17 residues. The CDR3, as DNA: TGTGCCAGCAGCCCCCGCAATTTGGGGGGAGACACCGGGGAGCTGTTTTTT. Translation gives CASSPRNLGGDTGELFF.

This chain joins TRBV5-4 and TRBJ2-7; the D gene is possibly TRBD2 (5 bases). Germline CDR1 and CDR2: SGHNT and YYREEE (reference sequence). CDR3 length: 16 amino acids. Trimming cost V 0 bases and J 2 bases, with 15 bases left between them. For the CDR3, the DNA is TGTGCCAGCAGCTTGGCCGCGGGTAATCGTGCCTACGAGCAGTACTTC. Translated, it gives CASSLAAGNRAYEQYF.

This chain links TRBV18 with TRBJ1-5, with D unresolved. CDR3 length: 14 residues. Trimming took 3 bases from V and 0 from J, leaving 6 bases between them. Germline V gene sequence: CDR1 KGHSH, CDR2 LQKENI. This CDR3 reads CASSPLDSNQPQHF. DNA of the CDR3: TGTGCCAGCTCACCCCTAGATAGCAATCAGCCCCAGCATTTT.

This CDR3 reads CASSADSSGNTIYF. DNA of the CDR3: TGTGCCAGCAGTGCGGACAGCTCTGGAAACACCATATATTTT. The V call is TRBV9, the J call TRBJ1-3; D perhaps matches TRBD1 (6 bases). Trimming took off 5 bases at V and 0 bases at J, with 9 bases between the two ends. From germline, CDR1 is SGDLS and CDR2 YYNGEE. CDR3 length: 14 residues.

The chain joins TRBV5-7 to TRBJ2-1; 7 nucleotides match TRBD2. Being an ORF, TRBV5-7 has a function that is uncertain. After removal of 3 bases from V and 7 bases from J, the junction contained 7 bases not matched to a gene. The CDR3 consists of 14 residues. CDR3 coding DNA: TGTGCCAGCAGCTATTGCGGGGGTTTGAATGAGCAGTTCTTC. This translates into CASSYCGGLNEQFF.

The chain uses TRBV11-1 and TRBJ1-2; perhaps TRBD1 as D (6 bases). This CDR3 has 11 residues. Germline V CDR1 and CDR2: SGHAT, FQDESV (reference sequence). The V and J ends lost 5 bases and 6 bases respectively, with 7 bases between them. CDR3 coding DNA: TGTGCCAGCAGCCCAGGGGATGGCTACACCTTC. As protein: CASSPGDGYTF.

The V and J genes are TRBV28 and TRBJ1-4; 7 bases line up with TRBD1. Germline loops: CDR1 MDHEN, CDR2 SYDVKM. This CDR3 comprises 15 residues. The junction had 10 bases not matched to a gene; V was cut back by 5 bases and J by 7 bases. The CDR3 sequence: CASSVSTGELEKLFF. As DNA, the CDR3 is TGTGCCAGCAGTGTTAGTACAGGGGAACTTGAAAAACTGTTTTTT. Using reference TRBV28 and TRBJ1-4 for the parts outside the CDR3, the full variable domain is DVKVTQSSRYLVKRTGEKVFLECVQDMDHENMFWYRQDPGLGLRLIYFSYDVKMKEKGDIPEGYSVSREKKERFSLILESASTNQTSMYLCASSVSTGELEKLFFGSGTQLSVL.

The chain links TRBV19 to TRBJ1-2; tentatively, D is TRBD1 (5 bases). Trimming cost V 10 bases and J 2 bases, with 20 bases left between them. CDR3 length: 15 amino acids. Germline V CDR1 and CDR2: LNHDA, SQIVND (reference sequence). CDR3 loop: CATTPRGGGNYGYTF. CDR3 sequence (DNA): TGTGCCACCACACCGCGCGGGGGGGGAAACTATGGCTACACCTTC.

The rearrangement uses TRBV3-1 (or the pseudogene TRBV3-2) and TRBJ1-2; no clear D gene. Germline CDR1 LGHDT, CDR2 YNNKEL (reference sequence). The CDR3 is 13 amino acids. The germline V and J ends were trimmed by 4 bases and 4 bases, with 10 bases remaining between them. CDR3 nucleotide sequence: TGTGCCAGCAGCCCACAGCCTATCTATGGCTACACCTTC. Protein: CASSPQPIYGYTF.

V usage is TRBV2 and J usage is TRBJ1-2; the match to TRBD1 covers 7 bases. CDR1 is SNHLY, CDR2 FYNNEI, per germline. Trimming cost V 0 bases and J 5 bases; bases outside gene matches: 9. The CDR3 is made up of 16 amino acids. Written as DNA, the CDR3 is TGTGCCAGCAGTGAAGCGCTTCTGGACAGGCCATATGGCTACACCTTC. This codes for CASSEALLDRPYGYTF. Complete variable domain (other parts from reference TRBV2 and TRBJ1-2): EPEVTQTPSHQVTQMGQEVILRCVPISNHLYFYWYRQILGQKVEFLVSFYNNEISEKSEIFDDQFSVERPDGSNFTLKIRSTKLEDSAMYFCASSEALLDRPYGYTFGSGTRLTVV.

This chain links TRBV18 with TRBJ2-5, with 9 bases fitting TRBD1. The CDR3 covers 13 residues. With V trimmed by 5 bases and J by 4 bases, 2 bases remained unmatched. The V gene's germline CDR1 is KGHSH and CDR2 LQKENI. The CDR3 nucleotides read TGTGCCAGCTCATGGACAGGGGTAGAGACCCAGTACTTC. Translation: CASSWTGVETQYF.

This clone was picked up one time. The chain is built from TRBV9 and TRBJ2-5, with no clear D. Per the germline V gene, CDR1 is SGDLS and CDR2 is YYNGEE. The V end was cut by 0 bases, the J end by 5 bases, with 11 bases between. The CDR3 loop spans 14 amino acids. The CDR3 here is CASSVAVAGETQYF. CDR3 bases: TGTGCCAGCAGCGTAGCGGTAGCCGGGGAGACCCAGTACTTC.

The chain has TRBV7-9 and TRBJ2-7, with TRBD1 as a possible D gene (6 bases). From germline, CDR1 is SEHNR and CDR2 FQNEAQ (reference sequence). The CDR3 sequence is 13 residues long. The V gene lost 5 bases and the J gene lost 9 bases, with 17 bases spanning the gap. The CDR3 sequence is CASSLQQGEVQYF. The CDR3 coding sequence is TGTGCCAGCAGCCTCCAACAGGGTGAGGTGCAGTACTTC. The full variable domain, its missing parts supplied by reference TRBV7-9 and TRBJ2-7, is DTGVSQNPRHKITKRGQNVTFRCDPISEHNRLYWYRQTLGQGPEFLTYFQNEAQLEKSRLLSDRFSAERPKGSFSTLEIQRTEQGDSAMYLCASSLQQGEVQYFGPGTRLTVT.

The chain combines TRBV19 with TRBJ1-2; unclear D gene. V lost 6 bases and J 0 bases, leaving 11 bases between the germline ends. The CDR3 is 14 amino acids. CDR1 is LNHDA and CDR2 is SQIVND in the germline V gene (reference sequence). CDR3 sequence: CASRAAETNYGYTF. The DNA of the CDR3 is TGTGCCAGTAGGGCGGCAGAAACTAACTATGGCTACACCTTC.